Below, 24 T cell receptor beta chains from the same sample are listed, as sequenced in a study of lymphopenia after photon versus proton radiotherapy (dated by TCRdb to between 2018 and 2021). The library was built by means of the immunoSEQ multiplex PCR assay. The clones in this table, taken by TCRdb from immuneACCESS, are in-frame only. Not every clone is retained; where verified, under half of the shortfall comes from an unresolved V gene, and the cause of the rest is unknown. The table for this sample lists fewer than 70,000 clones; 87% of them were counted only once. Roughly 10% of the sample is in the top ten clones. This sample comprised peripheral blood, obtained from a patient treated with proton-based radiotherapy. The origin of the receptors is a man older than 75 with esophageal cancer.

This chain's CDR3 is CASSIQSGENGEKLFF. The CDR3 DNA follows: TGTGCCAGCAGCATTCAATCTGGGGAGAACGGTGAAAAACTGTTTTTT. This rearrangement joins TRBV5-4 to TRBJ1-4, with no clear D. This CDR3 spans 16 amino acids. Germline V CDR1 and CDR2: SGHNT, YYREEE (reference sequence). Trimming pared 4 bases from V and 7 bases from J, leaving 20 bases between.

This clone came up a few times. The chain employs TRBV4-3 and TRBJ2-1; 7 nucleotides line up with TRBD2. This CDR3 is built from 16 residues. Unmatched junction bases numbered 6, after V lost 0 bases and J lost 4 bases. Per the germline V gene, CDR1 is LGHNA and CDR2 is YSLEER. CDR3 sequence (DNA): TGCGCCAGCAGCCAAGAAGGTCCTAGCGGATACAATGAGCAGTTCTTC. Its translation is CASSQEGPSGYNEQFF.

The DNA of the CDR3 is TGCGCCAGCAGCCGACGAGACAGGGGAGAGGTCCCTAACTATGGCTACACCTTC. Translated, it gives CASSRRDRGEVPNYGYTF. This chain joins TRBV4-1 and TRBJ1-2; 8 bases map to TRBD1. CDR3 length equals 18 residues. The J segment lost 0 bases and the V segment lost 4 bases, leaving 13 bases of the junction unmatched. The V gene's germline CDR1 is MGHRA and CDR2 YSYEKL.

This sequence joins TRBV5-1 and TRBJ2-4; perhaps D is TRBD1 or TRBD2 (5 bases each). Germline values: CDR1 SGHRS, CDR2 YFSETQ. This CDR3 spans 15 amino acids. V lost 0 bases to trimming and J lost 1 base, with 8 bases between them. The CDR3 DNA is TGCGCCAGCAGCTTGGGGGACGCGGCCAAAAACATTCAGTACTTC. Translation gives CASSLGDAAKNIQYF.

This rearrangement joins TRBV9 to TRBJ1-2; D gene unclear. V lost 3 bases and J 4 bases, leaving 28 bases between the germline ends. Looked up from germline, CDR1 is SGDLS and CDR2 is YYNGEE. The length of the CDR3 is 19 residues. The CDR3 loop is CASSDHRQGFRVGGYGYTF. CDR3 bases: TGTGCCAGCAGCGATCACCGCCAAGGATTTAGAGTGGGAGGCTATGGCTACACCTTC.

This clone showed up just once. The gene calls are TRBV2 and TRBJ1-5; perhaps TRBD1 as D (5 bases). This CDR3 contains 14 residues. Germline V CDR1 and CDR2: SNHLY, FYNNEI. Deletions cut 7 bases from V and 3 bases from J, with 13 bases between. The CDR3 DNA reads TGTGCCAGCACCGGGGGACGGTACAATCAGCCCCAGCATTTT. It encodes CASTGGRYNQPQHF.

The V and J genes are TRBV5-1 and TRBJ1-4, with D perhaps TRBD1 (6 bases). This CDR3 is built from 13 residues. Germline loops: CDR1 SGHRS, CDR2 YFSETQ. V gave up 5 bases and J gave up 5 bases, with 10 bases separating them. CDR3 region: CASRADSNEKLFF. The CDR3 nucleotides read TGCGCCAGCAGGGCGGACAGCAATGAAAAACTGTTTTTT.

The rearrangement links TRBV19 to TRBJ2-7, with D perhaps matching TRBD1 (5 bases). V shed 4 bases and J shed 0 bases, with 13 bases lying between them. Per germline, CDR1 LNHDA and CDR2 SQIVND (reference sequence). The CDR3 is made up of 15 amino acids. The DNA for the CDR3 is TGTGCCAGTAGTACACGACAGAGTAGCTCCTACGAGCAGTACTTC. This codes for CASSTRQSSSYEQYF.

The rearrangement joins TRBV27 to TRBJ1-6, with 10 bases that match TRBD1. The CDR3 is 16 residues long. Germline assignment: CDR1 MNHEY and CDR2 SMNVEV (reference sequence). The junction had 2 bases not matched to a gene; V was cut back by 1 base and J by 5 bases. CDR3 bases: TGTGCCAGCAGTTTATGGGGGACAGGGGATAATTCACCCCTCCACTTT. This gives the protein CASSLWGTGDNSPLHF.

J is TRBJ2-7 and V is TRBV5-1; 7 nucleotides match TRBD1. CDR1 and CDR2 from the germline V gene are SGHRS and YFSETQ. The CDR3 length is 15 residues. The J segment lost 2 bases and the V segment lost 2 bases, leaving 7 bases of the junction unmatched. CDR3 loop: CASSFLPGTAYEQYF. CDR3 DNA: TGCGCCAGCAGCTTCCTACCCGGGACAGCCTACGAGCAGTACTTC.

This clone was seen once. The J gene is TRBJ1-2, the V gene TRBV7-8; D remains ambiguous. The germline CDR1 and CDR2 sequences are SGHVS and FQNEAQ. The CDR3 is made up of 13 amino acids. Between the trimmed V and J ends, which lost 4 bases and 7 bases, there was a span of 13 bases. The CDR3 loop reads CASSSTLSGGYTF. For the CDR3, the DNA is TGTGCCAGCAGCTCGACTCTTTCGGGTGGCTACACCTTC.

The chain recombines TRBV27 with TRBJ2-7; 8 bases fit TRBD2. The V gene's germline CDR1 is MNHEY and CDR2 SMNVEV (reference sequence). CDR3 size: 13 residues. Unmatched junction bases numbered 1, after V lost 3 bases and J lost 3 bases. CDR3 sequence reads: CASSLSGSYEQYF. Here the CDR3 DNA reads TGTGCCAGCAGTTTGAGCGGGAGCTACGAGCAGTACTTC.

The genes are TRBV6-5 and TRBJ2-7; D unresolved. The CDR3 has 14 residues. Deletions cut 2 bases from V and 6 bases from J, with 14 bases between. CDR1 and CDR2 (germline): MNHEY, SVGAGI. CDR3 residues: CASSYPEAPFEQYF. The CDR3 DNA follows: TGTGCCAGCAGTTACCCCGAGGCCCCGTTCGAGCAGTACTTC.

CDR3 DNA: TGCAGCGCCGGGACAGGGGATTACGAGCAGTACTTC. Its protein product is CSAGTGDYEQYF. The chain combines TRBV29-1 with TRBJ2-7; 10 bases agree with TRBD1. V lost 7 bases, J lost 4 bases, and 4 bases stayed unmatched. CDR1 and CDR2 from the germline V gene are SQVTM and ANQGSEA. CDR3 length: 12 amino acids.

This clone was counted once. This chain connects TRBV4-1 to TRBJ1-5, with 10 bases that match TRBD1. The V and J ends lost 5 bases and 3 bases, in that order; junction bases with no gene match: 25. The CDR3 contains 22 residues. The germline gives CDR1 MGHRA, CDR2 YSYEKL. Here the CDR3 reads CASSLRDRGVTRAAISNQPQHF. The CDR3 DNA is TGCGCCAGCAGCTTACGGGACAGGGGTGTTACCAGGGCCGCCATATCCAATCAGCCCCAGCATTTT.

In DNA, the CDR3 is TGTGCTAGTGGGGAGGGAAACACCGGGGAGCTGTTTTTT. This sequence encodes CASGEGNTGELFF. This chain connects TRBV12-5 to TRBJ2-2, with D perhaps matching TRBD2 (6 bases). In germline, CDR1 is LGHNT, CDR2 FRNRAP. This CDR3 comprises 13 residues. Trimming left V 6 bases short and J 2 bases short, with 7 bases between.

The rearrangement uses TRBV7-9 and TRBJ2-3; D not certain. V dropped 5 bases and J dropped 0 bases, with 12 bases sitting between them. Germline V CDR1 and CDR2: SEHNR, FQNEAQ (reference sequence). This CDR3 is built from 15 residues. DNA of the CDR3: TGTGCCAGCAGCAGACCCGGGTCTAGCACAGATACGCAGTATTTT. Amino acids: CASSRPGSSTDTQYF.

The chain couples TRBV7-2 to TRBJ1-1; no reliable D call. CDR3 length: 14 amino acids. The V end lost 1 base, the J end lost 5 bases, and 11 bases lay between the germline ends. CDR1 is SGHTA, CDR2 FQGNSA, per germline. CDR3 nucleotides: TGTGCCAGCAGCTTAGTGACCAGGTGGACTGAAGCTTTCTTT. This gives the protein CASSLVTRWTEAFF.

This rearrangement joins TRBV6-1 to TRBJ2-7, with 7 bases identical to TRBD1. Germline trimming cut 5 bases from V and 2 bases from J; bases unmatched to any gene: 6. The germline CDR1 and CDR2 sequences are MNHNS and SASEGT. CDR3 length: 14 amino acids. The CDR3, as DNA: TGTGCCAGCAGTAGACAGGGACAGACCTACGAGCAGTACTTC. It codes for CASSRQGQTYEQYF.

The genes are TRBV11-2 and TRBJ1-2, with TRBD1 matching over 7 bases. The trim removed 5 bases at V and 4 bases at J, leaving 13 bases unmatched. CDR1 is SGHAT and CDR2 is FQNNGV in the germline V gene. The CDR3 sequence is 16 residues long. The CDR3 DNA reads TGTGCCAGCAGCCGAGGGGGCCTTCTTGAGGGCTATGGCTACACCTTC. This sequence encodes CASSRGGLLEGYGYTF.

Here the CDR3 reads CASSFASSYEQYF. The CDR3 DNA follows: TGTGCCAGCAGTTTCGCGAGCTCCTACGAGCAGTACTTC. V gene TRBV27 combines with J gene TRBJ2-7; the D is unclear. V was pared by 3 bases and J by 0 bases, with 6 bases between. From germline, CDR1 is MNHEY and CDR2 SMNVEV (reference sequence). This CDR3 is built from 13 residues.

This clone has only a few counts. The chain recombines TRBV19 with TRBJ1-6; D possibly corresponds to TRBD1 (6 bases). CDR1 and CDR2 (germline): LNHDA, SQIVND (reference sequence). V shed 4 bases and J shed 10 bases, with 11 bases lying between them. The CDR3 is 13 amino acids. CDR3 in DNA: TGTGCCAGTAGTACCACAGGGCGATCACCCCTCCACTTT. This sequence encodes CASSTTGRSPLHF.

The rearrangement uses TRBV5-1 and TRBJ2-5; TRBD1 aligns across 8 bases. The CDR3 covers 15 residues. The germline gives CDR1 SGHRS, CDR2 YFSETQ. J gave up 4 bases and V 6 bases, and 11 bases lay outside the gene matches. CDR3 coding DNA: TGCGCCAGCACTCCCGCACAGGGGACAGGAGAGACCCAGTACTTC. This translates into CASTPAQGTGETQYF.

The CDR3 DNA reads as TGCGCCAGCAGTCTGAGGTTGGGAGAGCAGTACTTC. This gives the protein CASSLRLGEQYF. This sequence joins TRBV10-2 and TRBJ2-7; D is uncertain. The germline CDR1 and CDR2 sequences are WSHSY and SAAADI. The CDR3 covers 12 residues. V shed 5 bases and J shed 7 bases, with 12 bases lying between them.